This TCR beta chain was sequenced for a study of cytomegalovirus exposure and HLA in healthy donors (dated by TCRdb to about 2017). Broadly, across the study: A later analysis indicated that the 130 or so validation repertoires were generated on the platform also employed for the 700 or so repertoires of the first cohort. To predict cytomegalovirus infection status, the study brought together high-throughput TCR immunosequencing, statistical association of individual TCRs with disease status, and machine learning. The study aimed to test whether cataloging public T cell receptors could reveal signatures of past pathogen exposure. Besides the first cohort of hundreds of subjects, a separate validation cohort made up of 120 different subjects was used. Paper-wide results and their limitations: In a later analysis, TCRs clustered in the first cohort were found to also tend to co-occur in the roughly 120 validation repertoires, with 94% of cluster scores above 0. A few of the identified cytomegalovirus-associated TCR beta chains were confirmed in vitro to be specific for cytomegalovirus antigens. In the study, some 160 TCR beta chains were listed as associated with cytomegalovirus. The classifier was reported to diagnose cytomegalovirus status with high specificity and sensitivity in both the original and validation cohorts. Across donors, most TCR sequences were observed very rarely, whereas some public TCRs were present in many individuals. A later analysis lacked HLA typing for the validation cohort, so it scored co-occurrence in that cohort across all 120 repertoires. The authors suggested that the approach could potentially be extended to other disease states and immunological phenotypes.

Turning to this clone: The antigen it binds to is not known. No much larger clonotype is one base removed from it; base qualities were not supplied.

Separate from the approximately 700-subject first cohort, the validation cohort of about 130 subjects was the group to which the donors belonged. The library relied on the immunoSEQ multiplex PCR assay. As for the authors' bioinformatics: A statistical classification framework was built for diagnosing cytomegalovirus status from the catalog of TCR beta chain sequences. In TCRdb, the immuneACCESS table is reduced to in-frame sequences with V and J assigned. These tables do not hold every clone; where another copy was compared, an unresolved V gene accounts for under half, and the others remain unexplained. The V and J calls and clone size come from that table; D and trimming were worked out from the DNA. This sample is represented by over 250,000 clones; around 86% of them were singletons. The ten largest clonotypes hold around 1% of the sample. V sheds 4 bases and J sheds 3 bases, leaving 25 bases between their ends. The germline V gene encodes CDR1 SGDLS and CDR2 YYNGEE. The CDR3, cysteine through phenylalanine, is 18 amino acids long. The CDR3 DNA has 54 bases and is translated from base 1.

The source is a woman aged 18-29 years in good health and CMV-seronegative. The rearranged segments are TRBV9 and TRBJ1-1; the best D guess is TRBD1, with 5 bases matching. Sequencing was done on a sample of PBMCs. The sequenced DNA: TGTGCCAGCAGCCCCGGCCTAGGGCCGCATGGGGGGGACACTGAAGCTTTCTTT. This codes for CASSPGLGPHGGDTEAFF. The reference TRBV9 and TRBJ1-1 proteins fill in what lies around the CDR3, so the full variable domain reads DSGVTQTPKHLITATGQRVTLRCSPRSGDLSVYWYQQSLDQGLQFLIQYYNGEERAKGNILERFSAQQFPDLHSELNLSSLELGDSALYFCASSPGLGPHGGDTEAFFGQGTRLTVV.